This T cell receptor beta chain was captured by sequencing in a study of technical replicates of blood from several donors. Repertoires were generated with immunoSEQ multiplex PCR, while TCRdb's copy carries only in-frame clones and drops some. The sample holds roughly 80,000 clones, about 94% seen once. Germline values: CDR1 MGHRA, CDR2 YSYEKL. This CDR3 has 13 amino acids. The V and J ends lost 3 bases and 3 bases respectively, with 9 bases between them. The sample taken for sequencing was T cells isolated from PBMCs. This sequence joins TRBV4-1 and TRBJ2-7; no clear D gene. The receptor was derived from a human donor in good health. The chain's CDR3 is CASSQAGDYEQYF. CDR3 DNA: TGCGCCAGCAGCCAGGCCGGAGACTACGAGCAGTACTTC.